The clone carrying this TCR beta chain was counted between two and nine times. Per the authors' pipeline: The study's classifier, a distant-metastasis tool for papillary thyroid cancer, was built using CDR3 differences across clinicopathological groups. TCRdb re-analyzed the PCR reads through MiXCR. The V and J calls and clone size come from TCRdb's table, not from the authors' own analysis. This table holds about 30,000 clones, roughly 29% found once. Patients had received no treatment of any kind before thyroid surgery. The sample originates from a study of metastatic and nonmetastatic thyroid tumors. Material for sequencing was blood. The sequence derives from a female donor with papillary thyroid cancer or a benign thyroid nodule (not recorded which). Some clones in this sample may be carry-over from other donors' samples.

The CDR3 DNA reads as TGTGCCAGCAGTGACTCGTGGGAGGGCCACAATGAGCAGTTCTTC. This translates into CASSDSWEGHNEQFF. The chain recombines TRBV6-4 with TRBJ2-1; 7 bases are a match to TRBD2. The CDR3 is 15 residues long. Germline CDR1 is MRHNA and CDR2 is SNTAGT. V lost 0 bases to trimming and J lost 5 bases; unmatched junction nucleotides: 4.